The 2 T cell receptor beta chains presented below share a single source sample, sequenced in a study of neurological immune-mediated disorders. TCRdb re-derived calls from the 5' RACE reads in MiXCR, one entry per CDR3 protein. The sample has under 75,000 distinct CDR3 sequences; roughly 5% are singletons. The sample comprised PBMCs. Receptor source: a human donor with multiple sclerosis. The donor label of this sample is uncertain.

This clonotype was recorded at least ten times. V and J are TRBV12-3 or TRBV12-4 and TRBJ2-3; D gene unclear. The ends were cut back, 1 base at V and 12 bases at J, with 11 bases in the middle. The CDR3 runs 12 residues. The CDR3, as DNA: TGTGCCAGCAGTTTAGGGTTTTCCCCCCAGTATTTT. Translating gives CASSLGFSPQYF.

This clonotype was seen ten or more times. This chain uses TRBV7-9 with TRBJ1-1, with D uncertain. CDR3 size: 14 residues. CDR1 SEHNR and CDR2 FQNEAQ come from the germline V gene (reference sequence). Deletions cut 3 bases from V and 7 bases from J, with 15 bases between. CDR3: CASSLGGGKLEAFF. The CDR3 nucleotides read TGTGCCAGCAGCTTGGGAGGCGGCAAACTTGAAGCTTTCTTT.